A single sample is the source of the 21 T cell receptor beta chains below, sequenced in a study of OX40 agonist ivuxolimab in advanced cancers. The library was generated by the immunoSEQ multiplex PCR assay. TCRdb took over this immuneACCESS table, retaining in-frame rearrangements with V and J assigned. Such tables are incomplete; in checked studies, under half of the missing clones stem from an unresolved V gene, and the remainder is unexplained. This sample comprises about 83,000 clones, around 85% of them detected only once. Together, the top ten hold less than 9.5% of the sample. The sample here was CD4+ or CD8+ T cells sorted from blood, taken in a trial of the OX40 agonist ivuxolimab. The receptors shown here come from an adult with an advanced solid tumor such as melanoma, head and neck, liver or kidney cancer.

CDR3 protein: CASSFSSGSYNEQFF. Written as DNA, the CDR3 is TGTGCCAGCAGCTTTTCTAGCGGGAGTTACAATGAGCAGTTCTTC. V and J are TRBV7-2 and TRBJ2-1, with 10 bases identical to TRBD2. This CDR3 spans 15 amino acids. J gave up 4 bases and V 3 bases, and 3 bases lay outside the gene matches. CDR1 SGHTA and CDR2 FQGNSA come from the germline V gene.

Comments on this clone: Other DNA sequences in this sample translate to the same CDR3. The rearrangement links TRBV7-8 to TRBJ2-7, with D unresolved. Germline V gene data show CDR1 as SGHVS and CDR2 as FQNEAQ. The CDR3 runs 13 residues. With 2 bases removed from V and 1 base from J, the gap between germline ends came to 6 bases. The chain's CDR3 is CASSLMGSYEQYF. The CDR3 DNA sequence: TGTGCCAGCAGCTTAATGGGTTCCTACGAGCAGTACTTC.

The chain combines TRBV6-6 with TRBJ2-1; 8 nucleotides align to TRBD2. The V segment lost 6 bases and the J segment 0 bases; nucleotides outside the gene matches: 4. The CDR3 length is 15 residues. Germline V CDR1 and CDR2: MNHNY, SVGAGI (reference sequence). For the CDR3, the DNA is TGTGCCAGCAGACCCAGCGGGAGCTCCTACAATGAGCAGTTCTTC. Its protein is CASRPSGSSYNEQFF.

V gene TRBV6-5 combines with J gene TRBJ1-3; no clear D. V lost 10 bases to trimming and J lost 1 base, with 14 bases between them. Germline assignment: CDR1 MNHEY and CDR2 SVGAGI. The CDR3 sequence is 14 residues long. CDR3 sequence: CATKSGVSGNTIYF. The CDR3 DNA reads as TGTGCCACCAAATCCGGGGTGTCTGGAAACACCATATATTTT.

This sequence joins TRBV10-2 and TRBJ2-3; 10 nucleotides align to TRBD2. CDR3 length: 14 amino acids. Germline assignment: CDR1 WSHSY and CDR2 SAAADI. The V segment lost 0 bases and the J segment 6 bases; nucleotides outside the gene matches: 0. The CDR3 nucleotides read TGCGCCAGCAGTGAGTCTAGCGGGGGGGATACGCAGTATTTT. Translated, it gives CASSESSGGDTQYF.

The V gene is TRBV7-9, the J gene TRBJ1-2; no clear D gene. The CDR3 is made up of 16 amino acids. Trimming pared 5 bases from V and 8 bases from J, leaving 24 bases between. Per the germline V gene, CDR1 is SEHNR and CDR2 is FQNEAQ (reference sequence). CDR3 sequence: CASSPALGPLTIGYTF. CDR3 DNA sequence: TGTGCCAGCAGCCCCGCGTTAGGACCTCTCACTATCGGCTACACCTTC.

This clone was detected only once. The rearrangement uses TRBV28 and TRBJ1-2; 7 positions agree with TRBD1. J was trimmed by 9 bases and V by 2 bases; bases with no gene match: 6. The CDR3 length is 13 residues. The germline V gene has CDR1 MDHEN and CDR2 SYDVKM. The CDR3 here is CASSLIGQESYTF. The CDR3 DNA follows: TGTGCCAGCAGTTTAATCGGACAGGAGAGCTACACCTTC.

J is TRBJ2-7 and V is TRBV9, with 13 bases lining up with TRBD2. Germline assignment: CDR1 SGDLS and CDR2 YYNGEE. CDR3 length: 17 residues. V lost 4 bases and J lost 3; bases outside the gene matches: 10. The CDR3 spells CASSTGLAGAGHYEQYF. The CDR3 region has the DNA TGTGCCAGCAGCACCGGACTAGCGGGAGCCGGCCACTACGAGCAGTACTTC. The full variable domain, rest sourced from reference TRBV9 and TRBJ2-7, is DSGVTQTPKHLITATGQRVTLRCSPRSGDLSVYWYQQSLDQGLQFLIQYYNGEERAKGNILERFSAQQFPDLHSELNLSSLELGDSALYFCASSTGLAGAGHYEQYFGPGTRLTVT.

The chain recombines TRBV27 with TRBJ2-7; 10 bases map to TRBD1. Losses at the gene ends were 6 bases for V and 5 bases for J; bases not matched to a gene: 7. The length of the CDR3 is 14 residues. Germline CDR1 reads MNHEY; CDR2 reads SMNVEV (reference sequence). CDR3 nucleotide sequence: TGTGCCAGCAGAGACAGGGGGCCTAACGACGAGCAGTACTTC. Amino acid sequence: CASRDRGPNDEQYF.

The J gene is TRBJ1-5, the V gene TRBV7-8; D gene uncertain. The CDR3 loop spans 14 amino acids. Per germline, CDR1 SGHVS and CDR2 FQNEAQ. Trimming took off 2 bases at V and 2 bases at J, with 7 bases between the two ends. DNA of the CDR3: TGTGCCAGCAGCTTAAATCCGGGCAATCAGCCCCAGCATTTT. Encoded protein: CASSLNPGNQPQHF.

The chain is built from TRBV6-1 and TRBJ2-3; D gene uncertain. V shed 5 bases and J shed 1 base, with 10 bases lying between them. CDR1 and CDR2 (germline): MNHNS, SASEGT. The CDR3 is 14 amino acids. DNA for the CDR3: TGTGCCAGCAGTTGGCCCGTCGGCACAGATACGCAGTATTTT. Encoded protein: CASSWPVGTDTQYF.

This chain joins TRBV5-1 and TRBJ2-1; tentatively, D is TRBD1 or TRBD2 (5 bases each). Germline V gene sequence: CDR1 SGHRS, CDR2 YFSETQ. V was trimmed by 2 bases and J by 6 bases, leaving 9 bases between them. The CDR3 runs to 13 residues. The CDR3 DNA reads TGCGCCAGCAGCTTTGAAGGGACCAATGAGCAGTTCTTC. Encoded protein: CASSFEGTNEQFF. Together with reference TRBV5-1 and TRBJ2-1, the CDR3 gives the full variable domain: KAGVTQTPRYLIKTRGQQVTLSCSPISGHRSVSWYQQTPGQGLQFLFEYFSETQRNKGNFPGRFSGRQFSNSRSEMNVSTLELGDSALYLCASSFEGTNEQFFGPGTRLTVL.

The CDR3 sequence: CASSLALGQGQETQYF. DNA of the CDR3: TGTGCCAGCAGCCTAGCCCTCGGACAGGGTCAAGAGACCCAGTACTTC. The J gene is TRBJ2-5, the V gene TRBV28; TRBD1 matches at 8 bases. Germline V gives CDR1 MDHEN, CDR2 SYDVKM. This CDR3 region has 16 residues. V lost 6 bases to trimming and J lost 2 bases; unmatched junction nucleotides: 11.

The chain is built from TRBV5-1 and TRBJ2-2, with 8 bases identical to TRBD2. This CDR3 is 15 amino acids long. Germline CDR1 is SGHRS and CDR2 is YFSETQ. With 4 bases clipped from V and 3 bases from J, the junction kept 5 bases outside the gene matches. The CDR3 DNA sequence: TGCGCCAGCAGCCCCGCCGGGGGGGACACCGGGGAGCTGTTTTTT. It translates to CASSPAGGDTGELFF.

The chain links TRBV6-5 to TRBJ2-7, with a possible D match to TRBD2 (7 bases). CDR1 is MNHEY, CDR2 SVGAGI, per germline. The CDR3 totals 15 residues. The V end was cut by 6 bases, the J end by 2 bases, with 17 bases between. In DNA, the CDR3 is TGTGCCAGCAGCCACTCGGGGAGGGGGGCCTACGAGCAGTACTTC. It yields the protein CASSHSGRGAYEQYF.

This chain connects TRBV5-4 to TRBJ2-1, with TRBD2 identical over 7 bases. J lost 7 bases, V lost 2 bases, and 0 bases had no gene match. The CDR3 is 12 amino acids. Germline assignment: CDR1 SGHNT and CDR2 YYREEE (reference sequence). CDR3 region: CASSFGGNEQFF. The CDR3, as DNA: TGTGCCAGCAGCTTCGGGGGGAATGAGCAGTTCTTC.

This clone has a single count. In nucleotides, the CDR3 is TGTGCCAGCAGCGACCCCCGGACAGCGACTAACTATGGCTACACCTTC. It yields the protein CASSDPRTATNYGYTF. V is TRBV9 and J is TRBJ1-2; a weak D match, TRBD1 (6 bases). CDR3 length: 16 amino acids. Germline V gene lookup returns CDR1 SGDLS and CDR2 YYNGEE. The V end lost 3 bases, the J end lost 0 bases, and 15 bases lay between the germline ends.

This chain joins TRBV30 and TRBJ1-5; D is ambiguous. Trimming pared 0 bases from V and 5 bases from J, leaving 11 bases between. The CDR3 loop spans 14 amino acids. Germline loops: CDR1 GTSNPN, CDR2 SVGIG (reference sequence). Here the CDR3 reads CAWSVPEGYQPQHF. The DNA for the CDR3 is TGTGCCTGGAGTGTACCGGAAGGTTATCAGCCCCAGCATTTT.

The chain couples TRBV2 to TRBJ1-2, with D possibly matching TRBD1 (5 bases). Germline CDR1 is SNHLY and CDR2 is FYNNEI. Between the trimmed V and J ends, which lost 2 bases and 5 bases, there was a span of 12 bases. The CDR3 totals 14 residues. The CDR3 here is CASSEQGLGYGYTF. The CDR3 DNA is TGTGCCAGCAGTGAACAGGGCCTGGGGTATGGCTACACCTTC.

The chain combines TRBV15 with TRBJ2-3; possible D gene TRBD1, 6 bases. With 1 base removed from V and 10 bases from J, the gap between germline ends came to 12 bases. CDR1 and CDR2 (germline): LNHNV, YYDKDF (reference sequence). The CDR3 totals 13 residues. Written as DNA, the CDR3 is TGTGCCACCAGCAGAGCTTGGGACAAGGCGCAGTATTTT. Protein: CATSRAWDKAQYF.

The chain is built from TRBV7-3 and TRBJ1-1; 10 bases match TRBD1. Germline CDR1 reads SGHTA; CDR2 reads FQGTGA. The V gene end was trimmed by 5 bases and the J gene end by 4 bases; junction bases not matched to a gene: 7. The length of the CDR3 is 15 residues. The CDR3 region has the DNA TGTGCCAGCAGCGTCAACCGGGACAGGGGCACTGAAGCTTTCTTT. This codes for CASSVNRDRGTEAFF.